The next 30 T cell receptor beta chains were all read from a single sample in a study of blood T cell repertoires in COVID-19. The method was immunoSEQ multiplex PCR; TCRdb's version includes in-frame clones alone and lacks a portion of them. The sample comprises fewer than 500,000 clones, roughly 90% of which are singletons, and approximately 1.4% rests with the top ten. Sequenced sample: peripheral blood. Receptor source: a woman younger than 45 with active or convalescent COVID-19.

For the CDR3, the DNA is TGTGCCAGCAGCCCACCTCTACTAGGCTACAATGAGCAGTTCTTC. Its protein product is CASSPPLLGYNEQFF. The chain is built from TRBV5-4 and TRBJ2-1; D perhaps matches TRBD2 (5 bases). This CDR3 is built from 15 residues. Trimming removed 4 bases from V and 3 bases from J, with 14 bases in between. In germline, CDR1 is SGHNT, CDR2 YYREEE (reference sequence).

The sample holds one count of this clone. This chain joins TRBV6-5 and TRBJ2-1; no clear D gene. Between the trimmed V and J ends, which lost 2 bases and 1 base, there was a span of 9 bases. The CDR3 spans 15 residues. Germline V CDR1 and CDR2: MNHEY, SVGAGI. The CDR3, as DNA: TGTGCCAGCAGTTACCGGCAGGCGTCCTACAATGAGCAGTTCTTC. Translation: CASSYRQASYNEQFF.

The CDR3 bases are TGTGCCAGCAGCTTGAATCACGGGGAGCTGTTTTTT. Protein sequence: CASSLNHGELFF. The chain employs TRBV5-6 and TRBJ2-2, with no clear D. V was clipped by 1 base and J by 7 bases, with 5 bases between them. Germline V gene sequence: CDR1 SGHDT, CDR2 YYEEEE. The CDR3 sequence is 12 residues long.

The chain links TRBV6-5 to TRBJ2-7; maybe TRBD1 (6 bases). This CDR3 comprises 14 residues. Trimming pared 0 bases from V and 1 base from J, leaving 7 bases between. Germline CDR1 is MNHEY and CDR2 is SVGAGI. The CDR3 bases are TGTGCCAGCAGTTACTCGGGGGCTTCCTACGAGCAGTACTTC. Translated: CASSYSGASYEQYF.

This chain connects TRBV4-1 to TRBJ1-6; 7 bases map to TRBD1. The germline gives CDR1 MGHRA, CDR2 YSYEKL. The CDR3 covers 17 residues. V gave up 0 bases and J gave up 8 bases; unmatched junction bases: 10. In DNA form, the CDR3 reads TGCGCCAGCAGCCAAGAAGCCCGCCAGGGGGTTTATTCACCCCTCCACTTT. Translation: CASSQEARQGVYSPLHF.

The chain is built from TRBV5-1 and TRBJ2-7; 8 bases line up with TRBD1. The CDR3 is 16 amino acids. Trimming cost V 4 bases and J 2 bases; bases outside gene matches: 11. The germline V gene encodes CDR1 SGHRS and CDR2 YFSETQ. The CDR3 DNA follows: TGCGCCAGCAGCCACACAATGGGACAGGCCACCTACGAGCAGTACTTC. This gives the protein CASSHTMGQATYEQYF.

The chain joins TRBV10-2 to TRBJ2-2, with 11 bases aligning to TRBD2. CDR1 WSHSY and CDR2 SAAADI come from the germline V gene. The junction had 8 bases not matched to a gene; V was cut back by 2 bases and J by 6 bases. CDR3 length equals 17 residues. In DNA, the CDR3 is TGCGCCAGCAGTGAGAAGTTTCTAGCGGGGGGTGCCGGGGAGCTGTTTTTT. Protein product: CASSEKFLAGGAGELFF.

V is TRBV2 and J is TRBJ1-1; 7 bases align to TRBD1. From germline, CDR1 is SNHLY and CDR2 FYNNEI. This CDR3 is 11 amino acids long. V dropped 9 bases and J dropped 4; count of bases not matched to a gene: 2. Here the CDR3 reads CASRDSTEAFF. CDR3 DNA sequence: TGTGCCAGTCGGGACAGCACTGAAGCTTTCTTT.

This sequence joins TRBV18 and TRBJ1-1; D possibly corresponds to TRBD1 (5 bases). This CDR3 is built from 16 residues. Trimming cost V 6 bases and J 5 bases, with 22 bases left between them. CDR1 is KGHSH, CDR2 LQKENI, per germline. CDR3 nucleotide sequence: TGTGCCAGCTCCCAGCAAACGGGACTATTGGAAACTGAAGCTTTCTTT. Translating it yields CASSQQTGLLETEAFF.

The chain is built from TRBV18 and TRBJ2-7, with a possible D match to TRBD2 (5 bases). This CDR3 region has 14 residues. V shed 2 bases and J shed 10 bases, with 18 bases lying between them. The germline gives CDR1 KGHSH, CDR2 LQKENI. CDR3 sequence (DNA): TGTGCCAGCTCACCAGCTCCATCGGATGGGAGACAGTACTTC. This translates into CASSPAPSDGRQYF. The variable domain in full, with the rest retrieved from reference TRBV18 and TRBJ2-7, is NAGVMQNPRHLVRRRGQEARLRCSPMKGHSHVYWYRQLPEEGLKFMVYLQKENIIDESGMPKERFSAEFPKEGPSILRIQQVVRGDSAAYFCASSPAPSDGRQYFGPGTRLTVT.

This clone was seen a handful of times. V is TRBV11-2 and J is TRBJ2-2; 8 bases are shared with TRBD2. J gave up 1 base and V 5 bases, and 3 bases lay outside the gene matches. CDR1 is SGHAT, CDR2 FQNNGV, per germline. The CDR3 has 15 residues. CDR3 sequence (DNA): TGTGCCAGCAGCGGGCTAGCGGGGAACACCGGGGAGCTGTTTTTT. It encodes CASSGLAGNTGELFF. Using reference TRBV11-2 and TRBJ2-2 for the parts outside the CDR3, the full variable domain is EAGVAQSPRYKIIEKRQSVAFWCNPISGHATLYWYQQILGQGPKLLIQFQNNGVVDDSQLPKDRFSAERLKGVDSTLKIQPAKLEDSAVYLCASSGLAGNTGELFFGEGSRLTVL.

CDR3 loop: CATSRGTTIGNEQFF. The CDR3 bases are TGTGCCACCAGCAGAGGGACTACGATAGGCAATGAGCAGTTCTTC. V gene TRBV15 combines with J gene TRBJ2-1; D perhaps matches TRBD2 (6 bases). V was shortened by 1 base and J by 6 bases, with 13 bases between the two germline ends. Germline assignment: CDR1 LNHNV and CDR2 YYDKDF (reference sequence). The CDR3 is made up of 15 amino acids.

With respect to this clone: In the same sample, other DNA sequences code for this CDR3. This chain uses TRBV20-1 with TRBJ1-1; D remains ambiguous. Germline-derived CDR1 and CDR2 are DFQATT and SNEGSKA (reference sequence). Trimming shortened V by 5 bases and J by 7 bases, and 8 bases separated the two germline ends. The CDR3 sequence is 10 residues long. The CDR3 DNA is TGCAGTGCTTTAAGAGGTGAAGCTTTCTTT. Translated: CSALRGEAFF.

The chain is built from TRBV25-1 and TRBJ2-1; 8 bases are a match to TRBD2. Germline CDR1 reads MGHDK; CDR2 reads SYGVNS. The CDR3 runs to 14 residues. The trim removed 1 base at V and 9 bases at J, leaving 5 bases unmatched. The CDR3 DNA sequence: TGTGCCAGCAGTGAATCGGGACTAGGTATTGAGCAGTTCTTC. It codes for CASSESGLGIEQFF.

This chain joins TRBV6-4 and TRBJ1-1; D call uncertain. Trimming took 7 bases from V and 0 from J, leaving 15 bases between them. The CDR3 length is 15 residues. Germline loops: CDR1 MRHNA, CDR2 SNTAGT. The CDR3 nucleotides are TGTGCCAGCACCCGTGATGCGGGTTTGAACACTGAAGCTTTCTTT. Translated: CASTRDAGLNTEAFF.

CDR3 sequence reads: CASRKPADEKLFF. The CDR3, as DNA: TGTGCCAGTAGAAAGCCAGCGGATGAAAAACTGTTTTTT. This chain connects TRBV19 to TRBJ1-4; D call uncertain. CDR1 is LNHDA and CDR2 is SQIVND in the germline V gene (reference sequence). The V end was cut by 6 bases, the J end by 6 bases, with 11 bases between. CDR3 length equals 13 residues.

The genes are TRBV5-1 and TRBJ1-5, with TRBD1 identical over 9 bases. The length of the CDR3 is 15 residues. The V and J ends lost 0 bases and 3 bases, in that order; junction bases with no gene match: 1. Per germline, CDR1 SGHRS and CDR2 YFSETQ. This CDR3 reads CASSLGTGDNQPQHF. For the CDR3, the DNA is TGCGCCAGCAGCTTGGGGACAGGGGACAATCAGCCCCAGCATTTT. The full variable domain, its missing parts supplied by reference TRBV5-1 and TRBJ1-5, is KAGVTQTPRYLIKTRGQQVTLSCSPISGHRSVSWYQQTPGQGLQFLFEYFSETQRNKGNFPGRFSGRQFSNSRSEMNVSTLELGDSALYLCASSLGTGDNQPQHFGDGTRLSIL.

This chain joins TRBV5-1 and TRBJ2-3; D gene ambiguous. Per the germline V gene, CDR1 is SGHRS and CDR2 is YFSETQ. This CDR3 region has 15 residues. V was trimmed by 0 bases and J by 0 bases, leaving 8 bases between them. Here the CDR3 DNA reads TGCGCCAGCAGCTTGGACAGCCCTAGCACAGATACGCAGTATTTT. As protein: CASSLDSPSTDTQYF.

The V call is TRBV5-1, the J call TRBJ2-7; D not certain. With 4 bases removed from V and 3 bases from J, the gap between germline ends came to 8 bases. CDR1 and CDR2 from the germline V gene are SGHRS and YFSETQ. The CDR3 is 12 amino acids. The CDR3 loop reads CASSINSYEQYF. The CDR3 coding sequence is TGCGCCAGCAGCATAAACAGCTACGAGCAGTACTTC.

This clone was seen a few times. The chain joins TRBV19 to TRBJ2-4; TRBD2 agrees at 13 bases. The V gene's germline CDR1 is LNHDA and CDR2 SQIVND (reference sequence). The length of the CDR3 is 16 residues. Losses at the gene ends were 10 bases for V and 2 bases for J; bases not matched to a gene: 8. For the CDR3, the DNA is TGTGCCACTGGACTAGCGGGGGAGAGTACCAAAAACATTCAGTACTTC. Its protein is CATGLAGESTKNIQYF.

This chain links TRBV6-1 with TRBJ1-4; weak D call: TRBD1 (5 bases). The CDR3 contains 16 residues. The germline V and J ends were trimmed by 0 bases and 7 bases, with 15 bases remaining between them. Germline CDR1 MNHNS, CDR2 SASEGT. CDR3 in amino acids: CASSEAVWGRGEKLFF. CDR3 sequence (DNA): TGTGCCAGCAGTGAAGCCGTTTGGGGTAGGGGTGAAAAACTGTTTTTT.

This clone was observed once. The genes are TRBV6-1 and TRBJ1-4; D unresolved. The CDR3 has 15 residues. Germline loops: CDR1 MNHNS, CDR2 SASEGT. Deletions cut 3 bases from V and 4 bases from J, with 12 bases between. CDR3 nucleotide sequence: TGTGCCAGCAGTGATCCCTTGAGAGGTAATGAAAAACTGTTTTTT. Residues: CASSDPLRGNEKLFF.

This clone came up a few times. This chain links TRBV7-8 with TRBJ1-5, with TRBD1 identical over 8 bases. The V gene end was trimmed by 5 bases and the J gene end by 7 bases; junction bases not matched to a gene: 7. The germline V gene encodes CDR1 SGHVS and CDR2 FQNEAQ. There are 14 residues in the CDR3. This CDR3 is CASSHRTGRQPQHF. CDR3 bases: TGTGCCAGCAGCCATCGGACAGGGCGACAGCCCCAGCATTTT.

The CDR3 nucleotides read TGTGCCAGCAACCGCACTCTAAGCAATCAGCCCCAGCATTTT. Residues: CASNRTLSNQPQHF. This chain uses TRBV5-5 with TRBJ1-5; no clear D gene. V dropped 6 bases and J dropped 1 base, with 11 bases sitting between them. CDR1 and CDR2 (germline): SGHKS, YYEKEE (reference sequence). The CDR3 runs 14 residues.

The chain has TRBV27 and TRBJ2-7; tentative D call: TRBD2 (5 bases). Germline V gene data show CDR1 as MNHEY and CDR2 as SMNVEV (reference sequence). With 3 bases removed from V and 3 bases from J, the gap between germline ends came to 9 bases. The CDR3 consists of 13 residues. CDR3 DNA sequence: TGTGCCAGCAGTTTCTGGAGCGGCTACGAGCAGTACTTC. Its protein is CASSFWSGYEQYF.

With regard to this clone: Other DNA sequences from this sample encode an identical CDR3 as well. The V call is TRBV6-5, the J call TRBJ1-5; unclear D gene. The CDR3 runs 13 residues. The ends were cut back, 5 bases at V and 2 bases at J, with 7 bases in the middle. Germline CDR1 and CDR2: MNHEY and SVGAGI. CDR3 DNA sequence: TGTGCCAGCAGTCCCGGTGGCAATCAGCCCCAGCATTTT. This codes for CASSPGGNQPQHF.

The V and J genes are TRBV11-2 and TRBJ2-1; TRBD2 matches 10 bases. Trimming cost V 6 bases and J 5 bases; bases outside gene matches: 13. This CDR3 region has 17 residues. Germline V gene lookup returns CDR1 SGHAT and CDR2 FQNNGV. The CDR3 DNA is TGTGCCAGCAGGCCAAACGACTTAGCGGGAGGCCACAATGAGCAGTTCTTC. Protein product: CASRPNDLAGGHNEQFF.

This chain joins TRBV2 and TRBJ1-2, with D hard to call. Per the germline V gene, CDR1 is SNHLY and CDR2 is FYNNEI. Trimming shortened V by 5 bases and J by 6 bases, and 7 bases separated the two germline ends. The CDR3 totals 11 residues. The CDR3 loop is CASSPLNGYTF. The CDR3 nucleotides read TGTGCCAGCAGTCCCCTAAATGGCTACACCTTC.

The CDR3 DNA follows: TGTGCCAGCAGTGCCCCGGGACTACTTTACAATGAGCAGTTCTTC. It is translated as CASSAPGLLYNEQFF. The rearrangement uses TRBV27 and TRBJ2-1, with 7 bases aligning to TRBD2. There are 15 residues in the CDR3. V lost 5 bases, J lost 4 bases, and 8 bases stayed unmatched. In germline, CDR1 is MNHEY, CDR2 SMNVEV (reference sequence).

The CDR3 coding sequence is TGTGCCAGCTCACTGGAAGCGGGGAGTTGGTACAATGAGCAGTTCTTC. Its protein is CASSLEAGSWYNEQFF. The chain carries TRBV18 and TRBJ2-1; 7 bases match TRBD2. CDR3 size: 16 residues. The V and J ends lost 4 bases and 4 bases, in that order; junction bases with no gene match: 10. CDR1 is KGHSH, CDR2 LQKENI, per germline. Combining the CDR3 with reference TRBV18 and TRBJ2-1 gives the whole variable domain NAGVMQNPRHLVRRRGQEARLRCSPMKGHSHVYWYRQLPEEGLKFMVYLQKENIIDESGMPKERFSAEFPKEGPSILRIQQVVRGDSAAYFCASSLEAGSWYNEQFFGPGTRLTVL.